These 19 T cell receptor beta chains share one sample of origin, sequenced in a study of long-term antiretroviral therapy in people with HIV. It was version v3.0 of the immunoSEQ assay that was run at survey level. TCRdb's copy holds only in-frame clones and misses some; the assay was immunoSEQ multiplex PCR. The repertoire includes tens of thousands of clones, roughly 97% of them detected once, and approximately 2.9% sits in the top ten. The input for sequencing was unsorted PBMCs, taken 6.9 years after starting antiretroviral therapy. The receptors stem from a young man with HIV.

The J gene is TRBJ2-5, the V gene TRBV29-1; 9 bases are a match to TRBD2. The CDR3 sequence is 14 residues long. Trimming at V came to 3 bases and at J to 4 bases, leaving 6 bases not matched to a gene. Germline V gene sequence: CDR1 SQVTM, CDR2 ANQGSEA. The CDR3 sequence: CSVDGLAGRETQYF. The CDR3 coding sequence is TGCAGCGTTGATGGGCTAGCGGGACGAGAGACCCAGTACTTC.

The rearrangement uses TRBV7-6 and TRBJ1-2; D might be TRBD1 (5 bases). This CDR3 comprises 16 residues. The V end lost 2 bases, the J end lost 7 bases, and 20 bases lay between the germline ends. Per germline, CDR1 SGHVS and CDR2 FNYEAQ. The CDR3, as DNA: TGTGCCAGCAGCTTAAGGTCGGACCCCGGGACTGCTGGCTACACCTTC. Residues: CASSLRSDPGTAGYTF.

This sequence joins TRBV19 and TRBJ2-7; D may be TRBD1 or TRBD2 (6 bases each). Between the trimmed V and J ends, which lost 7 bases and 2 bases, there was a span of 18 bases. Germline loops: CDR1 LNHDA, CDR2 SQIVND (reference sequence). This CDR3 comprises 15 residues. The CDR3 is CASTSEGGGAYEQYF. The CDR3 DNA is TGTGCCAGTACATCCGAGGGGGGAGGCGCCTACGAGCAGTACTTC.

V gene TRBV5-1 combines with J gene TRBJ1-5; tentative D call: TRBD1 (6 bases). Trimming removed 4 bases at V and 3 bases at J, with 14 bases between. Germline-derived CDR1 and CDR2 are SGHRS and YFSETQ. CDR3 size: 15 residues. CDR3 DNA sequence: TGCGCCAGCAGCCAAGATCGGGGGGCCAATCAGCCCCAGCATTTT. Translating it yields CASSQDRGANQPQHF.

V usage is TRBV9 and J usage is TRBJ2-4; a possible D gene is TRBD1 (6 bases). The V end lost 3 bases, the J end lost 0 bases, and 13 bases lay between the germline ends. Germline-derived CDR1 and CDR2 are SGDLS and YYNGEE. The CDR3 length is 16 residues. As DNA, the CDR3 is TGTGCCAGCAGCGGGGGACAAGCGGTAGCCAAAAACATTCAGTACTTC. Translated: CASSGGQAVAKNIQYF.

This rearrangement joins TRBV7-2 to TRBJ1-5, with 9 bases aligning to TRBD1. Germline V gene data show CDR1 as SGHTA and CDR2 as FQGNSA. This CDR3 has 15 amino acids. The V segment lost 3 bases and the J segment 6 bases; nucleotides outside the gene matches: 6. The CDR3 sequence: CASSLGQGSFQPQHF. CDR3 DNA: TGTGCCAGCAGCTTGGGACAGGGATCATTTCAGCCCCAGCATTTT. Complete variable domain (other parts from reference TRBV7-2 and TRBJ1-5): GAGVSQSPSNKVTEKGKDVELRCDPISGHTALYWYRQSLGQGLEFLIYFQGNSAPDKSGLPSDRFSAERTGGSVSTLTIQRTQQEDSAVYLCASSLGQGSFQPQHFGDGTRLSIL.

This chain joins TRBV4-1 and TRBJ2-4, with 7 bases fitting TRBD1. This CDR3 region has 18 residues. Losses at the gene ends were 3 bases for V and 4 bases for J; bases not matched to a gene: 15. Germline V gene lookup returns CDR1 MGHRA and CDR2 YSYEKL. CDR3 in amino acids: CASSQIQTGLKFKNIQYF. CDR3 nucleotides: TGCGCCAGCAGCCAGATTCAGACAGGGTTAAAATTTAAAAACATTCAGTACTTC.

The V call is TRBV7-9, the J call TRBJ1-5; 7 nucleotides line up with TRBD1. J gave up 2 bases and V 2 bases, and 3 bases lay outside the gene matches. The length of the CDR3 is 15 residues. Germline CDR1 and CDR2: SEHNR and FQNEAQ (reference sequence). The CDR3 region has the DNA TGTGCCAGCAGCTTAAGTCAGGGGGGCAATCAGCCCCAGCATTTT. Translated: CASSLSQGGNQPQHF.

CDR3 bases: TGTGCCAGCAGTGGGCGACAGGGGCCGACCAATGAGCAGTTCTTC. Amino acids: CASSGRQGPTNEQFF. The rearrangement links TRBV6-1 to TRBJ2-1, with 8 bases lining up with TRBD1. The V gene end was trimmed by 4 bases and the J gene end by 6 bases; junction bases not matched to a gene: 8. Germline V CDR1 and CDR2: MNHNS, SASEGT. CDR3 size: 15 residues.

The gene calls are TRBV7-3 and TRBJ1-4; D is unresolved. CDR3 length: 13 residues. CDR1 and CDR2 (germline): SGHTA, FQGTGA. V gave up 5 bases and J gave up 8 bases, with 12 bases separating them. The CDR3 protein is CASSPGVGEKLFF. For the CDR3, the DNA is TGTGCCAGCAGCCCCGGTGTTGGAGAAAAACTGTTTTTT.

The chain's CDR3 is CASSLGGDEDKNIQYF. CDR3 in DNA: TGTGCCAGCAGCTTAGGGGGGGATGAGGACAAAAACATTCAGTACTTC. The chain carries TRBV7-8 and TRBJ2-4; D is possibly TRBD2 (6 bases). Per germline, CDR1 SGHVS and CDR2 FQNEAQ. The V gene lost 1 base and the J gene lost 3 bases, with 13 bases spanning the gap. The CDR3 has 16 amino acids.

The chain combines TRBV6-5 with TRBJ1-6; the D gene is possibly TRBD1 (5 bases). The CDR3 extends over 13 amino acids. V lost 4 bases, J lost 13 bases, and 14 bases lay in between. Germline loops: CDR1 MNHEY, CDR2 SVGAGI. The DNA of the CDR3 is TGTGCCAGCAGTTCCGGACATCCCGATCCCCTCCACTTT. Translation: CASSSGHPDPLHF.

V and J are TRBV12-5 and TRBJ1-5; D not certain. The CDR3 extends over 17 amino acids. Germline V lookup: CDR1 LGHNT, CDR2 FRNRAP. V lost 0 bases and J 0 bases, leaving 12 bases between the germline ends. This CDR3 is CASGLVGKGISNQPQHF. The CDR3 DNA sequence: TGTGCTAGTGGTTTGGTAGGAAAAGGGATTAGCAATCAGCCCCAGCATTTT.

The V call is TRBV4-1, the J call TRBJ1-5; D is possibly TRBD1 (5 bases). This CDR3 has 13 amino acids. V was cut by 4 bases and J by 6 bases, with 10 bases left in between. Germline V CDR1 and CDR2: MGHRA, YSYEKL. The DNA for the CDR3 is TGCGCCAGCAGCCTCGAAAGGGGTCAGCCCCAGCATTTT. Translated: CASSLERGQPQHF.

The chain carries TRBV27 and TRBJ2-3; D gene unclear. This CDR3 is built from 15 residues. Germline V gene lookup returns CDR1 MNHEY and CDR2 SMNVEV (reference sequence). Trimming took 6 bases from V and 2 from J, leaving 15 bases between them. CDR3 in amino acids: CASSSVPSLTDTQYF. The CDR3 nucleotides read TGTGCCAGCAGCTCGGTCCCGTCCCTCACAGATACGCAGTATTTT.

J is TRBJ1-1 and V is TRBV11-2; weak D call: TRBD1 (6 bases). V dropped 5 bases and J dropped 4 bases, with 17 bases sitting between them. Germline assignment: CDR1 SGHAT and CDR2 FQNNGV. The CDR3 totals 15 residues. CDR3 sequence: CASSDLWRGTTEAFF. CDR3 sequence (DNA): TGTGCCAGCAGCGACCTTTGGAGGGGGACCACTGAAGCTTTCTTT.

This chain connects TRBV6-6 to TRBJ2-3; D remains unclear. There are 15 residues in the CDR3. The germline V gene has CDR1 MNHNY and CDR2 SVGAGI (reference sequence). V was pared by 2 bases and J by 0 bases, with 9 bases between. As DNA, the CDR3 is TGTGCCAGCAGTTACGGGAAGGAGAGCACAGATACGCAGTATTTT. Encoded protein: CASSYGKESTDTQYF.

The chain employs TRBV6-6 and TRBJ2-7, with 7 bases matching TRBD1. V shed 6 bases and J 7 bases; nucleotides not matched to a gene: 12. Germline assignment: CDR1 MNHNY and CDR2 SVGAGI (reference sequence). The CDR3 has 14 amino acids. The CDR3 protein is CASSTHGTVREQYF. The CDR3 nucleotides are TGTGCCAGCAGCACCCACGGGACAGTGAGGGAGCAGTACTTC.

The chain is built from TRBV27 and TRBJ2-2; a possible D gene is TRBD1 (5 bases). Trimming stripped 6 bases from V and 13 bases from J, with 18 bases between. CDR3 length equals 13 residues. Germline V CDR1 and CDR2: MNHEY, SMNVEV (reference sequence). DNA of the CDR3: TGTGCCAGCAGCCCCCTAGTCTCGCAGGGGCTGTTTTTT. Amino acid sequence: CASSPLVSQGLFF.